The rows below give T cell receptor beta chains drawn from one sample of a study of blood T cell repertoires in COVID-19. Sequencing was performed with immunoSEQ multiplex PCR; in TCRdb, only in-frame clones are kept and a portion is missing. The sample holds approximately 350,000 clones, more than 80% seen once. Sequencing input: PBMCs or T cells enriched from blood (not recorded which). The receptors originated from a man aged 18 to 30 who had recovered from COVID-19. CDR3s include the opening cysteine and the closing phenylalanine or tryptophan. The D gene is left open where the match is weak. Clone sizes are given selectively: once, few, many, or a class where the clone is expanded.

v_call	j_call	cdr3_length	clone_size	d_call	cdr3_nt	cdr3_aa
TRBV9	TRBJ2-6	19	.	.	TGTGCCAGCAGCGTAGGTCTTTCAGGGAGGAGCTCTGGGGCCAACGTCCTGACTTTC	CASSVGLSGRSSGANVLTF
TRBV6-5	TRBJ2-7	14	once	.	TGTGCCAGCAGTTACGCTCAGGGGACCTACGAGCAGTACTTC	CASSYAQGTYEQYF
TRBV10-3	TRBJ1-1	14	.	TRBD1	TGTGCCATCAAGGGGACAGGGCAGGGCACTGAAGCTTTCTTT	CAIKGTGQGTEAFF
TRBV7-2	TRBJ2-7	15	.	.	TGTGCCAGCAGTTTAGCCACTCTAGCTTCCTACGAGCAGTACTTC	CASSLATLASYEQYF
TRBV10-3	TRBJ1-1	13	.	.	TGTGCCATCAGTGAAGCCGCGAACACTGAAGCTTTCTTT	CAISEAANTEAFF
TRBV3-1/TRBV3-2	TRBJ2-7	15	.	TRBD1	TGTGCCAGCAGCCAAGGACAGGGGGCAATCGGGGAGCAGTACTTC	CASSQGQGAIGEQYF
TRBV4-1	TRBJ2-7	13	.	.	TGCGCCAGCAGCCAAGTAGCGCTGGGTCAGCAGTACTTC	CASSQVALGQQYF
TRBV6-5	TRBJ1-1	14	.	TRBD1	TGTGCCAGCAGTTACCAGGGGGTGGTCACTGAAGCTTTCTTT	CASSYQGVVTEAFF
TRBV5-4	TRBJ2-2	15	.	.	TGTGCCAGCAGCTTTAAGTCGGCGGGCACCGGGGAGCTGTTTTTT	CASSFKSAGTGELFF
TRBV5-1	TRBJ1-3	14	once	.	TGCGCCAGCAGCCCGGGGACATCTGGAAACACCATATATTTT	CASSPGTSGNTIYF
TRBV5-1	TRBJ2-7	14	.	.	TGCGCCAGCAGCTTGGGGGGCAGGAGAATCGAGCAGTACTTC	CASSLGGRRIEQYF
TRBV4-1	TRBJ1-4	15	.	TRBD1	TGCGCCAGCAGCCCACAGGGGCAAACTAATGAAAAACTGTTTTTT	CASSPQGQTNEKLFF
TRBV11-2	TRBJ1-2	17	.	TRBD1	TGTGCCAGCAGCTTAGGGGGGACAGGGAGTTACCTCTATGGCTACACCTTC	CASSLGGTGSYLYGYTF
TRBV9	TRBJ1-2	14	.	.	TGTGCCAGCAGCGTAGGGACGGGGAGCTATGGCTACACCTTC	CASSVGTGSYGYTF
TRBV5-1	TRBJ2-3	15	.	TRBD1	TGCGCCAGCAGCTCAACAGGGGATAGGACAGATACGCAGTATTTT	CASSSTGDRTDTQYF
TRBV10-3	TRBJ2-1	15	.	TRBD2	TGTGCCAGCACCCTCCGACTAGCGGGGAACAATGAGCAGTTCTTC	CASTLRLAGNNEQFF
TRBV20-1	TRBJ2-7	11	.	.	TGCAGTGCTAGTTCCCGCTACGAGCAGTACTTC	CSASSRYEQYF
TRBV2	TRBJ1-5	18	.	TRBD1	TGTGCCAGCAGTAGAGACAGGGGACGGTCCTATAGCAATCAGCCCCAGCATTTT	CASSRDRGRSYSNQPQHF
TRBV18	TRBJ1-5	15	.	.	TGTGCCAGCTCACCAGGGGGCCTATACAGACAGCCCCAGCATTTT	CASSPGGLYRQPQHF
TRBV7-2	TRBJ1-1	16	.	TRBD1	TGTGCCAGCAGCTTACGGACAGGGGGACTAAACACTGAAGCTTTCTTT	CASSLRTGGLNTEAFF
TRBV28	TRBJ1-5	16	once	.	TGTGCCAGCAGCTTAGGTGGGGGGGCTAGCAATCAGCCCCAGCATTTT	CASSLGGGASNQPQHF
TRBV6-5	TRBJ1-5	13	.	.	TGTGCCAGCAGTTACTCTCGAGATCAGCCCCAGCATTTT	CASSYSRDQPQHF
TRBV21-1	TRBJ2-5	15	.	.	TGTGCCAGCAGCACCGAGGAACAGGGGGGCGAGACCCAGTACTTC	CASSTEEQGGETQYF
TRBV19	TRBJ2-7	16	.	TRBD2	TGTGCCAGTAGTAGTCTAGCGGGGGCTTCAGCCTACGAGCAGTACTTC	CASSSLAGASAYEQYF
TRBV2	TRBJ1-1	14	.	.	TGTGCCAGCAGGTGGTCCCATCAGGGCACTGAAGCTTTCTTT	CASRWSHQGTEAFF
TRBV10-2	TRBJ1-5	20	.	TRBD1	TGCGCCAGCAGTGGTCAGGGGGTCAGAGGTCCGGTCGGGCCGAATCAGCCCCAGCATTTT	CASSGQGVRGPVGPNQPQHF
TRBV3-1/TRBV3-2	TRBJ2-1	15	.	TRBD2	TGTGCCAGCAGCCAAGACGGGGGGGTTAGCAATGAGCAGTTCTTC	CASSQDGGVSNEQFF
TRBV28	TRBJ2-2	15	few	.	TGTGCCAGCAGTTTACGCAGGGTGAACACCGGGGAGCTGTTTTTT	CASSLRRVNTGELFF
TRBV27	TRBJ2-7	17	.	TRBD1	TGTGCCAGCAGTTCGGACAGGGACACGAGTCTTTTCTACGAGCAGTACTTC	CASSSDRDTSLFYEQYF
TRBV6-6	TRBJ1-6	16	once	.	TGTGCCAGCAGTTACCTTGCAAGAGGTCCAAATTCACCCCTCCACTTT	CASSYLARGPNSPLHF
TRBV7-2	TRBJ2-1	15	few	TRBD2	TGTGCCAGCAGCTCCGGGACTAGCGGGAGAAACGAGCAGTTCTTC	CASSSGTSGRNEQFF
TRBV27	TRBJ2-1	13	.	.	TGTGCCAGCAGTTCCCCTCTCTACAATGAGCAGTTCTTC	CASSSPLYNEQFF
TRBV19	TRBJ1-4	13	.	.	TGTGCCAGTAGCCCGACGGGTAATGAAAAACTGTTTTTT	CASSPTGNEKLFF
TRBV3-1/TRBV3-2	TRBJ1-6	15	.	TRBD1	TGTGCCAGCAGCCTCTCACAGGGGGTTAATTCACCCCTCCACTTT	CASSLSQGVNSPLHF
TRBV7-2	TRBJ1-5	15	few	.	TGTGCCAGCAGCTTGAGGGCAGTTAATGACCAGCCCCAGCATTTT	CASSLRAVNDQPQHF
TRBV28	TRBJ1-5	12	.	.	TGTGCCAGCAGTGGAGGAAATCAGCCCCAGCATTTT	CASSGGNQPQHF
TRBV27	TRBJ2-3	13	.	.	TGTGCCAGCAGGGACACGCGCACAGATACGCAGTATTTT	CASRDTRTDTQYF
TRBV4-3	TRBJ2-7	15	once	TRBD2	TGCGCCAGCAGCCTAGGAGCGGGAGATCCCTACGAGCAGTACTTC	CASSLGAGDPYEQYF
TRBV7-3	TRBJ2-1	14	.	TRBD2	TGTGCCAGCAGCCCCGCGGGGGGGGAGAATGAGCAGTTCTTC	CASSPAGGENEQFF
TRBV15	TRBJ2-7	16	once	.	TGTGCCACCAGCAGAGATAGGTTAGTGTTCAGAGGCGAGCAGTACTTC	CATSRDRLVFRGEQYF
TRBV6-2/TRBV6-3	TRBJ1-1	13	.	.	TGTGCCAGCAGTTACAGGCGGCAAGATGAAGCTTTCTTT	CASSYRRQDEAFF
TRBV4-1	TRBJ1-6	16	.	TRBD1	TGCGCCAGCAGCGAAGAGGGGGCCACGTCGAATTCACCCCTCCACTTT	CASSEEGATSNSPLHF
TRBV28	TRBJ1-5	15	.	.	TGTGCCAGCAGTTTATTTAGAGGAGCCAATCAGCCCCAGCATTTT	CASSLFRGANQPQHF